One sample yielded the 17 T cell receptor beta chains listed below, sequenced in a study of T cells in tuberculosis. This table comes from immunoSEQ multiplex PCR, and its TCRdb copy is limited to in-frame clones, with some not included. The sample contains fewer than 45,000 clones, nearly 95% of which appear only once. Sequenced material: PBMCs. These receptors came from a donor aged 5-35 years with latent tuberculosis or without tuberculosis infection.

The V call is TRBV6-1, the J call TRBJ2-4; D is uncertain. The CDR3 has 12 residues. Trimming left V 3 bases short and J 7 bases short, with 7 bases between. The germline gives CDR1 MNHNS, CDR2 SASEGT. The CDR3 region is CASSDSENIQYF. The CDR3 nucleotides are TGTGCCAGCAGTGACAGCGAGAACATTCAGTACTTC.

CDR3: CASRVRVETEAFF. In nucleotides, the CDR3 is TGTGCCAGTAGGGTGAGGGTAGAGACTGAAGCTTTCTTT. This chain connects TRBV19 to TRBJ1-1; D gene uncertain. From germline, CDR1 is LNHDA and CDR2 SQIVND (reference sequence). The CDR3 totals 13 residues. Between the trimmed V and J ends, which lost 6 bases and 5 bases, there was a span of 13 bases.

The rearrangement links TRBV6-5 to TRBJ1-2, with 8 bases fitting TRBD1. Looked up from germline, CDR1 is MNHEY and CDR2 is SVGAGI. V trimming: 4 bases; J trimming: 10 bases; junction bases outside the gene matches: 8. The CDR3 consists of 13 residues. CDR3 nucleotide sequence: TGTGCCAGCAGTTTACCGGGACAGGAGGCCTACACCTTC. This encodes CASSLPGQEAYTF.

The chain uses TRBV5-5 and TRBJ2-1; D is unresolved. Germline V gene sequence: CDR1 SGHKS, CDR2 YYEKEE (reference sequence). The CDR3 has 15 residues. V was pared by 0 bases and J by 0 bases, with 7 bases between. CDR3: CASSLVRSSYNEQFF. The CDR3 DNA reads TGTGCCAGCAGCTTGGTCCGGAGCTCCTACAATGAGCAGTTCTTC.

This clone has only one observation. This sequence joins TRBV5-1 and TRBJ1-1, with D unclear. There are 13 residues in the CDR3. Trimming shortened V by 4 bases and J by 0 bases, and 7 bases separated the two germline ends. Per germline, CDR1 SGHRS and CDR2 YFSETQ. The CDR3 here is CASSPQLNTEAFF. As DNA, the CDR3 is TGCGCCAGCAGCCCCCAATTGAACACTGAAGCTTTCTTT.

This chain's CDR3 is CASSLLDEQFF. The CDR3 DNA sequence: TGTGCCAGCAGCTTGTTAGATGAGCAGTTCTTC. The chain links TRBV5-5 to TRBJ2-1; no clear D. Germline CDR1 and CDR2: SGHKS and YYEKEE (reference sequence). This CDR3 is built from 11 residues. V lost 1 base and J lost 8, with 4 bases in between. Variable domain in full (rest from reference TRBV5-5 and TRBJ2-1): DAGVTQSPTHLIKTRGQQVTLRCSPISGHKSVSWYQQVLGQGPQFIFQYYEKEERGRGNFPDRFSARQFPNYSSELNVNALLLGDSALYLCASSLLDEQFFGPGTRLTVL.

V is TRBV10-3 and J is TRBJ1-6; no definite D call. The ends were cut back, 6 bases at V and 9 bases at J, with 24 bases in the middle. Germline lookup yields CDR1 ENHRY and CDR2 SYGVKD. The CDR3 has 17 amino acids. CDR3 loop: CAISLANSTSRLSPLHF. The CDR3 coding sequence is TGTGCCATCAGCCTGGCAAACAGCACCAGCCGTCTTTCACCCCTCCACTTT.

The CDR3 nucleotides read TGTGCCTGGAGTCCACCTAGCACTGAAGCTTTCTTT. It specifies CAWSPPSTEAFF. V usage is TRBV30 and J usage is TRBJ1-1; D not resolved. V shed 2 bases and J shed 4 bases, with 8 bases lying between them. Germline V lookup: CDR1 GTSNPN, CDR2 SVGIG (reference sequence). This CDR3 has 12 amino acids.

This chain links TRBV9 with TRBJ1-1; the D gene is possibly TRBD1 (5 bases). The germline V and J ends were trimmed by 1 base and 6 bases, with 10 bases remaining between them. Germline V gives CDR1 SGDLS, CDR2 YYNGEE. CDR3 length: 13 amino acids. DNA of the CDR3: TGTGCCAGCAGCGTATCGCAGGGCCCTGAAGCTTTCTTT. Its translation is CASSVSQGPEAFF.

The chain is built from TRBV9 and TRBJ1-4; 10 positions match TRBD1. This CDR3 contains 14 residues. The germline V gene has CDR1 SGDLS and CDR2 YYNGEE. With 4 bases clipped from V and 7 bases from J, the junction kept 4 bases outside the gene matches. This chain's CDR3 is CASSPGQGGEKLFF. CDR3 nucleotides: TGTGCCAGCAGCCCCGGACAGGGGGGTGAAAAACTGTTTTTT.

The gene calls are TRBV9 and TRBJ2-7, with D possibly being TRBD1 (5 bases). This CDR3 is 16 amino acids long. V was trimmed by 0 bases and J by 1 base, leaving 14 bases between them. Per the germline V gene, CDR1 is SGDLS and CDR2 is YYNGEE. The CDR3: CASSVGFGASSYEQYF. CDR3 nucleotides: TGTGCCAGCAGCGTAGGCTTTGGGGCCTCTTCCTACGAGCAGTACTTC.

The V and J genes are TRBV27 and TRBJ1-3; 7 bases are shared with TRBD1. The V gene's germline CDR1 is MNHEY and CDR2 SMNVEV (reference sequence). The V and J ends lost 2 bases and 2 bases, in that order; junction bases with no gene match: 3. The CDR3 runs to 15 residues. CDR3 amino acids: CASSLSGQAGNTIYF. CDR3 nucleotides: TGTGCCAGCAGTTTAAGCGGACAGGCTGGAAACACCATATATTTT.

The chain has TRBV13 and TRBJ1-4; no reliable D call. There are 16 residues in the CDR3. CDR1 is PRHDT and CDR2 is FYEKMQ in the germline V gene (reference sequence). Trimming left V 3 bases short and J 0 bases short, with 11 bases between. CDR3 in DNA: TGTGCCAGCAGCTTCCGGACTCTTGCAACTAATGAAAAACTGTTTTTT. Translated, it gives CASSFRTLATNEKLFF.

This rearrangement joins TRBV5-1 to TRBJ1-1, with 8 bases fitting TRBD1. CDR1 and CDR2 from the germline V gene are SGHRS and YFSETQ. The CDR3 loop spans 16 amino acids. The V and J ends lost 6 bases and 4 bases, in that order; junction bases with no gene match: 14. DNA of the CDR3: TGCGCCAGCACCGTTCCCGGGACAGGTATCCCCACTGAAGCTTTCTTT. Translating it yields CASTVPGTGIPTEAFF. Using reference TRBV5-1 and TRBJ1-1 for the parts outside the CDR3, the full variable domain is KAGVTQTPRYLIKTRGQQVTLSCSPISGHRSVSWYQQTPGQGLQFLFEYFSETQRNKGNFPGRFSGRQFSNSRSEMNVSTLELGDSALYLCASTVPGTGIPTEAFFGQGTRLTVV.

The rearrangement joins TRBV4-1 to TRBJ2-1; 9 positions agree with TRBD2. Germline values: CDR1 MGHRA, CDR2 YSYEKL. The CDR3 length is 16 residues. J gave up 8 bases and V 4 bases, and 12 bases lay outside the gene matches. CDR3 DNA sequence: TGCGCCAGCAGCCCTCTCTTGCGGGGGGGCAGCGATGAGCAGTTCTTC. Translated: CASSPLLRGGSDEQFF.

This clone was seen only once. V gene TRBV10-3 combines with J gene TRBJ2-7; TRBD1 aligns across 11 bases. The V and J ends lost 9 bases and 3 bases, in that order; junction bases with no gene match: 7. The germline V gene encodes CDR1 ENHRY and CDR2 SYGVKD. The CDR3 is 14 residues long. Written as DNA, the CDR3 is TGTGCCATGAGCTCCGGGACAGGGGGCTACGAGCAGTACTTC. Translating gives CAMSSGTGGYEQYF.

The chain employs TRBV9 and TRBJ2-7, with TRBD1 as a possible D gene (6 bases). V gave up 2 bases and J gave up 5 bases, with 17 bases separating them. Germline V gene data show CDR1 as SGDLS and CDR2 as YYNGEE. The CDR3 sequence is 15 residues long. CDR3 in DNA: TGTGCCAGCAGCGTCGGAGGACAGCCAGTGGACGAGCAGTACTTC. This codes for CASSVGGQPVDEQYF.